This TCR beta chain appears in the sequencing data of a study of OX40 agonist ivuxolimab in advanced cancers. Data came from immunoSEQ multiplex PCR; TCRdb stores just in-frame clones and leaves some out. Among roughly 79,000 clones, around 80% were seen once, and the ten largest hold roughly 0.5%. Trimming stripped 8 bases from V and 3 bases from J, with 13 bases between. Germline CDR1 SNHLY, CDR2 FYNNEI. The CDR3 has 14 residues. This sequence joins TRBV2 and TRBJ2-2; D gene unclear. The TCR sequence derives from an adult with an advanced solid tumor such as melanoma, head and neck, liver or kidney cancer. The sample here was CD4+ or CD8+ T cells sorted from blood, taken in a trial of the OX40 agonist ivuxolimab. CDR3 region: CASAGQVHTGELFF. The CDR3 region has the DNA TGTGCCAGCGCTGGCCAGGTGCACACCGGGGAGCTGTTTTTT.